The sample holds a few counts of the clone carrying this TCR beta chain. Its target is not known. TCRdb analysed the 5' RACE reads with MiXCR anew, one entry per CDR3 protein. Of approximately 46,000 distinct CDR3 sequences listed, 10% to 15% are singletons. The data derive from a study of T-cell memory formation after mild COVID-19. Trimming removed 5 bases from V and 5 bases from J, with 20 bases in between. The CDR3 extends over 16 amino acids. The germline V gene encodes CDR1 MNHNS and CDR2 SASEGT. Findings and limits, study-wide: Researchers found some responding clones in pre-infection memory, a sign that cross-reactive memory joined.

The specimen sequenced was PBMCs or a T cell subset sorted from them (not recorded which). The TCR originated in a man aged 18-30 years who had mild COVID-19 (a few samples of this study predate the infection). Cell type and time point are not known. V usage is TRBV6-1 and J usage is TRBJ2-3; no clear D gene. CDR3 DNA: TGTGCCAGCAGTCGCGGAAAGATACTCCAAGGAGATACGCAGTATTTT. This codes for CASSRGKILQGDTQYF.